The entry below gives a single TCR beta chain sequence along with its context. This specimen belongs to a study of technical replicates of blood from a handful of donors. The assay was immunoSEQ multiplex PCR, and TCRdb's table has in-frame clones only and misses some. The sample lists approximately 52,000 clones; approximately 90% were seen once. Germline CDR1 is SGHVS and CDR2 is FNYEAQ. The CDR3 runs 14 residues. V lost 2 bases, J lost 4 bases, and 10 bases lay in between. The clonotype comes from a human donor in good health. Some clones in this sample may be carry-over from other donors' samples. Sequenced input: PBMCs. V is TRBV7-6 and J is TRBJ2-3; D not certain. DNA for the CDR3: TGTGCCAGCAGCTTAATGCCGGGTGCAGATACGCAGTATTTT. Its protein product is CASSLMPGADTQYF.